This TCR beta chain was sequenced for a study of blood T cell repertoires in COVID-19. The V and J ends lost 6 bases and 5 bases, in that order; junction bases with no gene match: 5. CDR1 SGHAT and CDR2 FQNNGV come from the germline V gene. This CDR3 spans 15 amino acids. TCRdb's table, derived via immunoSEQ multiplex PCR, lists solely in-frame clones and lacks some. The sample lists over 55,000 clones, about 82% occurring once. The chain carries TRBV11-2 and TRBJ2-2; 11 bases are shared with TRBD2. Sequenced input: peripheral blood. The clonotype comes from a man aged 50-60 years with acute or convalescent COVID-19. The CDR3, as DNA: TGTGCCAGCAGGGGACTAGCGGCCGTAACCGGGGAGCTGTTTTTT. Its protein product is CASRGLAAVTGELFF.